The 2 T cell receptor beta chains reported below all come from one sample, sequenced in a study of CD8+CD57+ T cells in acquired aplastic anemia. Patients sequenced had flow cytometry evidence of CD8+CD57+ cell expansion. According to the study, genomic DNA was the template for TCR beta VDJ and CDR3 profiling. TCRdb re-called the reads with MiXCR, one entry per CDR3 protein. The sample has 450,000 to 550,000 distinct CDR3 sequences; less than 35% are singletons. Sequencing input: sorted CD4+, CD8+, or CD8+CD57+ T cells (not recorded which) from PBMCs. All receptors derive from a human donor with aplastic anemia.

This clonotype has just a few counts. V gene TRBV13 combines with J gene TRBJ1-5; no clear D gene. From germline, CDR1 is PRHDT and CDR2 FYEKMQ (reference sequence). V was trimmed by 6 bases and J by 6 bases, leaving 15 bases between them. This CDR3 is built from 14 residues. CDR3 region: CASSLHGLGQPQHF. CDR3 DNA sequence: TGTGCCAGCAGTTTACATGGTTTGGGTCAGCCCCAGCATTTT.

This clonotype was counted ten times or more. The chain's CDR3 is CASTRQHNQPQHF. The CDR3 nucleotides are TGTGCCAGTACGAGACAGCACAATCAGCCCCAGCATTTT. The chain joins TRBV19 to TRBJ1-5, with a weak D call TRBD1 (5 bases). Trimming took off 7 bases at V and 3 bases at J, with 10 bases between the two ends. The CDR3 extends over 13 amino acids. In germline, CDR1 is LNHDA, CDR2 SQIVND (reference sequence).